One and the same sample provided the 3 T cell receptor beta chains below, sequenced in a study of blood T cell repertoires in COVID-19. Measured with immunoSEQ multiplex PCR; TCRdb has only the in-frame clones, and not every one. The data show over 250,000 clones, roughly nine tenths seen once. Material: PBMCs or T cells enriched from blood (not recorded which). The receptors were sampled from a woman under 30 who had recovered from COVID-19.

CDR3 in DNA: TGTGCCAGCAGCTTCGGCCTTACAGGGGGCACTGAAGCTTTCTTT. Translation: CASSFGLTGGTEAFF. The chain has TRBV5-5 and TRBJ1-1; 8 bases map to TRBD1. The trim removed 2 bases at V and 4 bases at J, leaving 7 bases unmatched. The germline V gene encodes CDR1 SGHKS and CDR2 YYEKEE (reference sequence). This CDR3 is 15 amino acids long.

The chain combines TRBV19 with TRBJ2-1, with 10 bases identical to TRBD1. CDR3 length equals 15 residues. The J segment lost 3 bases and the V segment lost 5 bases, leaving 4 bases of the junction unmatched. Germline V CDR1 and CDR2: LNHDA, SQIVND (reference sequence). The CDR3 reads CASSGGQGGYNEQFF. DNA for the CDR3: TGTGCCAGTAGTGGAGGACAGGGGGGCTACAATGAGCAGTTCTTC.

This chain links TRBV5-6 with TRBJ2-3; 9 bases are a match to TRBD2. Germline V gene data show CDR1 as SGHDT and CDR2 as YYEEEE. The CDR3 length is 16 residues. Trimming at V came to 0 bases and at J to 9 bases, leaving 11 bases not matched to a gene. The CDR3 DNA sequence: TGTGCCAGCAGCTTGGTGCCTAGCGGGGTAATGCGCACGCAGTATTTT. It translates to CASSLVPSGVMRTQYF.